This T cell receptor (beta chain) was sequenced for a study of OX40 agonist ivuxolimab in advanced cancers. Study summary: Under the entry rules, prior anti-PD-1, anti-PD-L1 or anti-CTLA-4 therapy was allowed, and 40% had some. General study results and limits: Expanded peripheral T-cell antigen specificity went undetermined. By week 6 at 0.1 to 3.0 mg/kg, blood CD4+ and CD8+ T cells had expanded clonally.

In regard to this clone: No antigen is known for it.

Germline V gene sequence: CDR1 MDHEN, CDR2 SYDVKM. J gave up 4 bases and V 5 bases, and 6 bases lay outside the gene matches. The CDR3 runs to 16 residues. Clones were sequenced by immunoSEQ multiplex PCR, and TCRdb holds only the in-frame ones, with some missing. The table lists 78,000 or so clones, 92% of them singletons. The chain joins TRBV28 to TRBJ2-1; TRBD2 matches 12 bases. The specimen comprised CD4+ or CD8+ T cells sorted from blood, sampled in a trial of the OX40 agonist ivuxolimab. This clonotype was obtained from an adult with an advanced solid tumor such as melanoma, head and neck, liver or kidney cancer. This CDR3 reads CASSPLAGGIYNEQFF. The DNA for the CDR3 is TGTGCCAGCAGTCCCCTAGCGGGAGGGATATACAATGAGCAGTTCTTC.